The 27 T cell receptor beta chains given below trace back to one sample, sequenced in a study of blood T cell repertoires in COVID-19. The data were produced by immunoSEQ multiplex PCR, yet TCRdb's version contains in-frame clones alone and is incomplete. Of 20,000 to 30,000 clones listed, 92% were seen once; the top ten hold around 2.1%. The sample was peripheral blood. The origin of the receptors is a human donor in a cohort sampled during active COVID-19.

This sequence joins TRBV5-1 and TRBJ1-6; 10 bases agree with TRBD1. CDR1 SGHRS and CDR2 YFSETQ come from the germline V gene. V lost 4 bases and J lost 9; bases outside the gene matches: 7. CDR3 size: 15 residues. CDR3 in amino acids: CASSTDRGLGSPLHF. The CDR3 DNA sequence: TGCGCCAGCAGCACCGACAGGGGGCTCGGTTCACCCCTCCACTTT. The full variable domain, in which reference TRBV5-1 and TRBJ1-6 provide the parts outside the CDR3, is KAGVTQTPRYLIKTRGQQVTLSCSPISGHRSVSWYQQTPGQGLQFLFEYFSETQRNKGNFPGRFSGRQFSNSRSEMNVSTLELGDSALYLCASSTDRGLGSPLHFGNGTRLTVT.

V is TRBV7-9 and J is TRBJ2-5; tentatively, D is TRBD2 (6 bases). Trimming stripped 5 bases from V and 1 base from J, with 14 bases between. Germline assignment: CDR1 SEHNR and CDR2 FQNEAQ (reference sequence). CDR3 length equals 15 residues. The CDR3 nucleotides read TGTGCCAGCAGCCTTATCGGGAGTGGCCAAGAGACCCAGTACTTC. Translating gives CASSLIGSGQETQYF.

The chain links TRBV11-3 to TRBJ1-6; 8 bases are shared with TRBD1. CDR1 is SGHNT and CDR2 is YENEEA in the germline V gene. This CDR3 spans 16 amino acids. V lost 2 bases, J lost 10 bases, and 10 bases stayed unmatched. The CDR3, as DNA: TGTGCCAGCAGCTTACTCCAGGGGGCCGTTATGTCACCCCTCCACTTT. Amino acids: CASSLLQGAVMSPLHF. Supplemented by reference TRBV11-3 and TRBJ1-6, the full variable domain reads EAGVVQSPRYKIIEKKQPVAFWCNPISGHNTLYWYLQNLGQGPELLIRYENEEAVDDSQLPKDRFSAERLKGVDSTLKIQPAELGDSAVYLCASSLLQGAVMSPLHFGNGTRLTVT.

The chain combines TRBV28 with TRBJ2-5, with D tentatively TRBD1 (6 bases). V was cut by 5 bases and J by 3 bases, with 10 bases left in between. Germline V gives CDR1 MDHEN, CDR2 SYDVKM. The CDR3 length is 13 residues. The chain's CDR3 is CASSTGQKETQYF. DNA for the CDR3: TGTGCCAGCAGTACCGGACAGAAAGAGACCCAGTACTTC.

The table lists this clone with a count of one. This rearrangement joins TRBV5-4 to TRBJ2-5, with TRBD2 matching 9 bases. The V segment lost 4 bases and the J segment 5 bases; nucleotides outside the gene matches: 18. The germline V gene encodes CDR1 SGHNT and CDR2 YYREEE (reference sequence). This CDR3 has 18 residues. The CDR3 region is CASSPVLTASGVGETQYF. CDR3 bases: TGTGCCAGCAGCCCTGTTCTGACGGCTAGCGGGGTCGGGGAGACCCAGTACTTC.

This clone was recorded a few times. The chain's CDR3 is CASRVTHGSNQPQHF. CDR3 nucleotides: TGTGCCAGTAGAGTAACCCACGGGAGCAATCAGCCCCAGCATTTT. The chain employs TRBV19 and TRBJ1-5, with D unresolved. Germline CDR1 and CDR2: LNHDA and SQIVND (reference sequence). CDR3 length: 15 residues. The V end lost 6 bases, the J end lost 1 base, and 13 bases lay between the germline ends.

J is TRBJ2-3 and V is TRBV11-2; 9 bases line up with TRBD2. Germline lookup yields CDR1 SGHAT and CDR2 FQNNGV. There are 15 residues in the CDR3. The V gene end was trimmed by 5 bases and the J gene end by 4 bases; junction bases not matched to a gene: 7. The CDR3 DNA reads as TGTGCCAGCAGCCCAGGGGCGGGGGGGCCAGATACGCAGTATTTT. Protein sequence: CASSPGAGGPDTQYF.

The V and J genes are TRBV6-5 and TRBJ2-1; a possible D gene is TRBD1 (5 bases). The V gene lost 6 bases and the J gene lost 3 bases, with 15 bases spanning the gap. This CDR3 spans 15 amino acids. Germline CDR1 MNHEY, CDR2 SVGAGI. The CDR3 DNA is TGTGCCAGCAGATTGGGCAGGGCGAGCTACAATGAGCAGTTCTTC. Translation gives CASRLGRASYNEQFF.

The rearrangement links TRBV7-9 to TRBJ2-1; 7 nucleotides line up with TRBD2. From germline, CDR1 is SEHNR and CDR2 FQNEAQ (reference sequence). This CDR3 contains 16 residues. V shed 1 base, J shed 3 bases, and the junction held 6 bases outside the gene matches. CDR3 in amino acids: CASSLVASGSYNEQFF. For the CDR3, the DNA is TGTGCCAGCAGCTTAGTGGCTAGCGGCAGCTACAATGAGCAGTTCTTC.

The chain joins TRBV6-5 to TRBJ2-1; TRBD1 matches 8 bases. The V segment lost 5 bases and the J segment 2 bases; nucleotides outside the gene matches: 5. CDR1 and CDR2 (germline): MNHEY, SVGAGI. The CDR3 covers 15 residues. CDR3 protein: CASSRPGQAYNEQFF. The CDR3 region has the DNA TGTGCCAGCAGTCGACCGGGACAGGCCTACAATGAGCAGTTCTTC.

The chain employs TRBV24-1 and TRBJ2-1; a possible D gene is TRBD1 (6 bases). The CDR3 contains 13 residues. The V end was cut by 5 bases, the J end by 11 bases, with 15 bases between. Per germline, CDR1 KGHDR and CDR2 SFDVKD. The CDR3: CATSGGPGQQQFF. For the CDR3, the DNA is TGTGCCACCAGTGGGGGGCCGGGGCAACAGCAGTTCTTC.

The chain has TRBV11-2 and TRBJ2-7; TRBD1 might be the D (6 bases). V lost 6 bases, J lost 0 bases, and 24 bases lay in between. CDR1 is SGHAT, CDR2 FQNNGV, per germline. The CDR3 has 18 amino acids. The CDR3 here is CASSSQSGRWDNSYEQYF. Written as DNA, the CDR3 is TGTGCCAGCAGTTCCCAATCGGGGCGGTGGGACAACTCCTACGAGCAGTACTTC.

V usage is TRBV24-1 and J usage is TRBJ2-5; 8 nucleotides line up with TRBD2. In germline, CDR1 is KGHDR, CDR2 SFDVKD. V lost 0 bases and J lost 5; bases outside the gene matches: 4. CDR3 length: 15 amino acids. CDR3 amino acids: CATSDLASGRETQYF. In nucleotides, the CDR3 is TGTGCCACCAGTGATTTGGCTAGCGGGCGGGAGACCCAGTACTTC.

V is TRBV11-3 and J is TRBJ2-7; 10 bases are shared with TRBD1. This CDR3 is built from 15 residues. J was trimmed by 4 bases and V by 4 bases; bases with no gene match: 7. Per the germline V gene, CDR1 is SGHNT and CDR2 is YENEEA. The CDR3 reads CASSSSGTGEYEQYF. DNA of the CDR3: TGTGCCAGCAGCTCGTCCGGGACAGGGGAATACGAGCAGTACTTC.

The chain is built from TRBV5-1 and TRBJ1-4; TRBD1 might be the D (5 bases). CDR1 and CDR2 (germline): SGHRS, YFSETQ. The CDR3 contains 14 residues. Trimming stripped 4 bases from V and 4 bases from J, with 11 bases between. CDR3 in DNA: TGCGCCAGCAGCCCCGGCGGGGGTAATGAAAAACTGTTTTTT. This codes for CASSPGGGNEKLFF.

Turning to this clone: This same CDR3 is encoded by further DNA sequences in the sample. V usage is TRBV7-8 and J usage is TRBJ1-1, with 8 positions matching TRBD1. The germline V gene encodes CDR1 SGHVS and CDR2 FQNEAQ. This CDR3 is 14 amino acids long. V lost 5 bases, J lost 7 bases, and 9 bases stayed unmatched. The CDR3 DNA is TGTGCCAGCAGCGCTAGGCAGGGGGCGCGTGAAGCTTTCTTT. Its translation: CASSARQGAREAFF.

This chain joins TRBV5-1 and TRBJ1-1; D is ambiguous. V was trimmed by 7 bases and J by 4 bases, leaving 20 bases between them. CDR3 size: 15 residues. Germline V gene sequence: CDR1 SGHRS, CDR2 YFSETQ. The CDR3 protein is CASSLSAGAVTEAFF. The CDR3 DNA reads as TGCGCCAGCTCCCTCTCCGCCGGCGCGGTCACTGAAGCTTTCTTT.

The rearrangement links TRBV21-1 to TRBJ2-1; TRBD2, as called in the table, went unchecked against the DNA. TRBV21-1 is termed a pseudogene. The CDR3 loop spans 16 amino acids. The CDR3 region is CASSNSRNVSGEMEFF. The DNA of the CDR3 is TGTGCCAGCAGCAACAGCAGAAATGTCTCGGGTGAAATGGAGTTCTTC.

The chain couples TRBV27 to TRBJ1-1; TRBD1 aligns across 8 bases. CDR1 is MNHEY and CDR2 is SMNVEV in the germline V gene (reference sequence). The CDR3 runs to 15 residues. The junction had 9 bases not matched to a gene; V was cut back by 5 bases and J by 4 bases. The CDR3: CASSPARGLGTEAFF. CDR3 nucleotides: TGTGCCAGCAGTCCCGCCAGGGGGCTGGGCACTGAAGCTTTCTTT.

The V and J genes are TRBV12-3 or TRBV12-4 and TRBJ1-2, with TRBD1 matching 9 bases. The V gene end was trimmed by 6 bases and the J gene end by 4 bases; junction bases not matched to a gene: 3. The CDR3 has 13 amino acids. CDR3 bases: TGTGCCAGCAGCTCGACAGGGGGCTATGGCTACACCTTC. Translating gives CASSSTGGYGYTF.

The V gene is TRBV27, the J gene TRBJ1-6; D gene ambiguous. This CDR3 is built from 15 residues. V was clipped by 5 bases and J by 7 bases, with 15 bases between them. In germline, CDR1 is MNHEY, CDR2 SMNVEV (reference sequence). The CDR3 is CASSIESGGNSPLHF. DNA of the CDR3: TGTGCCAGCAGTATAGAGTCTGGCGGGAATTCACCCCTCCACTTT.

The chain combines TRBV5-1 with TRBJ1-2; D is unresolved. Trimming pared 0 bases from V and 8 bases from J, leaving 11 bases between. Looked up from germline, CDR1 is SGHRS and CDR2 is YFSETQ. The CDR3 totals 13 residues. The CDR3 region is CASSLASRSGYTF. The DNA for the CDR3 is TGCGCCAGCAGCTTGGCGAGCCGATCCGGCTACACCTTC. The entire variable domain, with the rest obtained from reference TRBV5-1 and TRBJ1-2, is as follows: KAGVTQTPRYLIKTRGQQVTLSCSPISGHRSVSWYQQTPGQGLQFLFEYFSETQRNKGNFPGRFSGRQFSNSRSEMNVSTLELGDSALYLCASSLASRSGYTFGSGTRLTVV.

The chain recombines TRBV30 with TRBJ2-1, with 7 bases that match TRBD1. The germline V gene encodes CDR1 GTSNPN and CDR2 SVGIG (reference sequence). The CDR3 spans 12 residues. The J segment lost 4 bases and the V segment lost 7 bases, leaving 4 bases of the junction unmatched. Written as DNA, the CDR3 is TGTGCCTTCGGCAGGGGGTACAATGAGCAGTTCTTC. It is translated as CAFGRGYNEQFF. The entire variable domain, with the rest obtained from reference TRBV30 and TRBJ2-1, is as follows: SQTIHQWPATLVQPVGSPLSLECTVEGTSNPNLYWYRQAAGRGLQLLFYSVGIGQISSEVPQNLSASRPQDRQFILSSKKLLLSDSGFYLCAFGRGYNEQFFGPGTRLTVL.

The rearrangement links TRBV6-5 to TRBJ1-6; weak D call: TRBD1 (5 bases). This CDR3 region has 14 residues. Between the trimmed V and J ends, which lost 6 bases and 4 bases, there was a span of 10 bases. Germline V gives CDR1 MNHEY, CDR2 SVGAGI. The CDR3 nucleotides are TGTGCCAGCAGACGACGACAGTATAATTCACCCCTCCACTTT. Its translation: CASRRRQYNSPLHF.

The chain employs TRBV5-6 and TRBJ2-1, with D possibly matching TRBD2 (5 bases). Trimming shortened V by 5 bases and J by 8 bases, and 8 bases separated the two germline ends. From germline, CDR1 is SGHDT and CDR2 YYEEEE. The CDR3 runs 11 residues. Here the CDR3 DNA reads TGTGCCAGCAGACGAGGGTATGAGCAGTTCTTC. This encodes CASRRGYEQFF.

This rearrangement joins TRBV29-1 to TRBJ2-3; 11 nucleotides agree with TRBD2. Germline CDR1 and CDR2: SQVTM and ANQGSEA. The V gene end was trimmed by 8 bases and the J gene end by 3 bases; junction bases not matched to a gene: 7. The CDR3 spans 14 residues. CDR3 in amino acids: CSLGTSGGTDTQYF. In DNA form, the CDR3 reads TGCAGCTTAGGAACTAGCGGGGGTACAGATACGCAGTATTTT.

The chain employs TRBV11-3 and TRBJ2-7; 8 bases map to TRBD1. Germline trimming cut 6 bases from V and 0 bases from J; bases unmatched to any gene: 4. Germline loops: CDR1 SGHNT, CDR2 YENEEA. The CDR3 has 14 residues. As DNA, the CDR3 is TGTGCCAGCAGAAGACAGGGGAGCTCCTACGAGCAGTACTTC. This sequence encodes CASRRQGSSYEQYF. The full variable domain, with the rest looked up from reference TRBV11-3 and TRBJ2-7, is EAGVVQSPRYKIIEKKQPVAFWCNPISGHNTLYWYLQNLGQGPELLIRYENEEAVDDSQLPKDRFSAERLKGVDSTLKIQPAELGDSAVYLCASRRQGSSYEQYFGPGTRLTVT.